Listed below are T cell receptor beta chains from one sample, sequenced in a study of response to subunit inactivated influenza vaccine. One entry per CDR3 protein, called by TCRdb with MiXCR from the RT-PCR reads. The sample lists approximately 530,000 distinct CDR3 sequences, 6% to 9% seen once, with over 10% in the top ten. This sample comprised PBMCs from blood, obtained less than 30 months after vaccination. These receptors were taken from a man between 50 and 70 years old who received an inactivated influenza vaccine. The CDR3 runs from the conserved cysteine through the conserved F or W. The D gene is left open where the match is weak. Clone size is stated in some rows and not others, as once, few, many or a class when expanded.

length | J | V | D | size | DNA | CDR3
11 | TRBJ2-1 | TRBV20-1 | . | few | TGCAGTGCTCTTAGCCCCAATGAGCAGTTCTTC | CSALSPNEQFF
14 | TRBJ2-3 | TRBV25-1 | . | many | TGTGCCAGCAGTGACATGATTAGCACAGATACGCAGTATTTT | CASSDMISTDTQYF
13 | TRBJ2-7 | TRBV7-2 | . | many | TGTGCCAGCAGCACAGACCGTATCTACGAGCAGTACTTC | CASSTDRIYEQYF
14 | TRBJ2-5 | TRBV5-1 | TRBD2 | . | TGCGCCAGCAGCTTGAATCAGGGAGGGGAGACCCAGTACTTC | CASSLNQGGETQYF
12 | TRBJ1-2 | TRBV19 | . | . | TGTGCCAGTAGTGCAGCGGGAACGAGCTACACCTTC | CASSAAGTSYTF
13 | TRBJ2-2 | TRBV12-3/TRBV12-4 | TRBD1 | . | TGTGCCAGCAGACAGGGGTCGACCGGGGAGCTGTTTTTT | CASRQGSTGELFF
19 | TRBJ2-6 | TRBV7-8 | TRBD2 | few | TGTGCCAGCAGCTTAGGGGCTAGCGGGGGGGCCGCTGGGGCCAACGTCCTGACTTTC | CASSLGASGGAAGANVLTF
15 | TRBJ2-7 | TRBV5-1 | . | . | TGCGCCAGCAGCACGGGAGAGGTCACTACCTACGAGCAGTACTTC | CASSTGEVTTYEQYF
13 | TRBJ2-7 | TRBV11-2 | . | many | TGTGCCAGCAGACGGGACTCTAACTACGAGCAGTACTTC | CASRRDSNYEQYF
16 | TRBJ1-4 | TRBV14 | . | few | TGTGCCAGCAGCCCCCCAGTGCAGGGGACGATCGAAAAACTGTTTTTT | CASSPPVQGTIEKLFF
13 | TRBJ2-5 | TRBV20-1 | . | many | TGCAGTGCTAGAGAGGGGCCGAAAGAGACCCAGTACTTC | CSAREGPKETQYF
15 | TRBJ2-7 | TRBV5-1 | . | few | TGCGCCAGCAGCTCGGACCCTTCCAGCTCCTACGAGCAGTACTTC | CASSSDPSSSYEQYF
12 | TRBJ2-1 | TRBV3-1 | . | many | TGTGCCAGCAGCCAGTGGAACAATGAGCAGTTCTTC | CASSQWNNEQFF
14 | TRBJ2-7 | TRBV12-3/TRBV12-4 | . | many | TGTGCCAGCAGCTTAGGACTCGGAGCCTACGAGCAGTACTTC | CASSLGLGAYEQYF
13 | TRBJ1-1 | TRBV7-8 | TRBD1 | few | TGTGCCAGCAGCCCCAGGGGGAACGCTGAAGCTTTCTTT | CASSPRGNAEAFF
15 | TRBJ1-1 | TRBV6-1 | TRBD1 | . | TGTGCCAGCAGTGACAGGACAGGGTTAGGGACTGAAGCTTTCTTT | CASSDRTGLGTEAFF
14 | TRBJ1-1 | TRBV14 | . | few | TGTGCCAGCGAGAGGTTTTCAGGGAACACTGAAGCTTTCTTT | CASERFSGNTEAFF
15 | TRBJ1-1 | TRBV7-8 | . | many | TGTGCCAGCAGCTTAGTTGGTCTCTTGGACACTGAAGCTTTCTTT | CASSLVGLLDTEAFF
15 | TRBJ2-7 | TRBV14 | TRBD2 | . | TGTGCCAGCAGCAACCCGGGACTAGCGTCCTACGAGCAGTACTTC | CASSNPGLASYEQYF
13 | TRBJ1-2 | TRBV7-2 | . | few | TGTGCCAGCAGCTTAAATAGGGGAAAAGGCTACACCTTC | CASSLNRGKGYTF
15 | TRBJ1-6 | TRBV12-3/TRBV12-4 | TRBD1 | . | TGTGCCAGCAGTCCCGGGACAGGGGGAAATTCACCCCTCCACTTT | CASSPGTGGNSPLHF
15 | TRBJ2-6 | TRBV5-1 | . | . | TGCGCCAGCAGCGACGGGACCACTGGGGCCAACGTCCTGACTTTC | CASSDGTTGANVLTF
15 | TRBJ2-7 | TRBV6-1 | . | . | TGTGCCAGCACCCAAGAGGCGTCTTTGACCCACGAGCAGTACTTC | CASTQEASLTHEQYF
15 | TRBJ1-5 | TRBV7-8 | TRBD1 | few | TGTGCCAGCAGCTTCCGGGACAGGGGCAATCAGCCCCAGCATTTT | CASSFRDRGNQPQHF
12 | TRBJ1-2 | TRBV28 | . | . | TGTGCCAGCAGTTTACGGGTGGCAGACTACACCTTC | CASSLRVADYTF
13 | TRBJ1-2 | TRBV20-1 | . | . | TGCAGTTGCGAAGGGAGTACAAACTATGGCTACACCTTC | CSCEGSTNYGYTF
11 | TRBJ2-7 | TRBV6-5 | TRBD2 | . | TGTGCCAGCGTAGCGGGAGACCGGCAGTACTTC | CASVAGDRQYF
17 | TRBJ2-3 | TRBV14 | . | few | TGTGCCAGCAGCCAAGATTGGGCTAGCCCTAGCACAGATACGCAGTATTTT | CASSQDWASPSTDTQYF
15 | TRBJ1-1 | TRBV19 | . | few | TGTGCCAGTAGCATGGACAGTTACATGAACACTGAAGCTTTCTTT | CASSMDSYMNTEAFF
16 | TRBJ1-4 | TRBV12-3/TRBV12-4 | TRBD1 | . | TGTGCCAGCACCCGACCGAAAACAGGGGGTAGCGAAAAACTGTTTTTT | CASTRPKTGGSEKLFF
13 | TRBJ1-2 | TRBV27 | . | many | TGTGCCAGCAGTTCACAGATTAACTATGGCTACACCTTC | CASSSQINYGYTF
12 | TRBJ1-2 | TRBV20-1 | TRBD1 | . | TGCAGTGCCAGCCGGGACAGCCATGGCTACACCTTC | CSASRDSHGYTF
14 | TRBJ1-3 | TRBV4-1 | TRBD1 | . | TGCGCCAGCAGCCGGACAGGGGAGCGAAACACCATATATTTT | CASSRTGERNTIYF
13 | TRBJ2-1 | TRBV5-1 | TRBD1 | . | TGCGCCAGCAGCCAGACAGGGGAGAATGAGCAGTTCTTC | CASSQTGENEQFF
13 | TRBJ1-5 | TRBV5-5 | . | many | TGTGCCAGCAGCTTGTGGTTCAATCAGCCCCAGCATTTT | CASSLWFNQPQHF
18 | TRBJ2-1 | TRBV4-1 | TRBD2 | . | TGCGCCAGCAGCCAAGATCGAAGGACTAGCGGGGGGGCCAGTGAGCAGTTCTTC | CASSQDRRTSGGASEQFF
16 | TRBJ2-6 | TRBV18 | . | . | TGTGCCAGCTCACCACCAGGGAAGTCTGGGGCCAACGTCCTGACTTTC | CASSPPGKSGANVLTF
14 | TRBJ2-4 | TRBV4-2 | TRBD2 | . | TGTGCCAGCAGCCAAGGACTAGCGGGAGGGGGTATGTACTTC | CASSQGLAGGGMYF
11 | TRBJ2-1 | TRBV20-1 | . | many | TGCAGTGCTCCCGTCGGCCCCAGGCAGTTCTTC | CSAPVGPRQFF
19 | TRBJ2-1 | TRBV5-1 | TRBD2 | many | TGCGCCAGCAGCGGACCAGGGACTAGCGGGAGTAGGTCCTACAATGAGCAGTTCTTC | CASSGPGTSGSRSYNEQFF
14 | TRBJ2-7 | TRBV6-1 | . | few | TGTGCCAGCAGAAATCCTCACCCTACCTACGAGCAGTACTTC | CASRNPHPTYEQYF
16 | TRBJ2-6 | TRBV7-2 | . | few | TGTGCCAGCAGCCCAATCCGAGGGACTGGGGCCAACGTCCTGACTTTC | CASSPIRGTGANVLTF
15 | TRBJ2-1 | TRBV20-1 | TRBD1 | few | TGCAGTGCTAGAGGCCCGGGACAGGGATGGAATGAGCAGTTCTTC | CSARGPGQGWNEQFF
15 | TRBJ2-7 | TRBV3-1 | . | few | TGTGCCAGCAGCCAGCAGGCCCCTTGTACCCACGAGCAGTACTTC | CASSQQAPCTHEQYF
12 | TRBJ2-1 | TRBV20-1 | . | many | TGCAGTGCTAGGGACATTTACAATGAGCAGTTCTTC | CSARDIYNEQFF
17 | TRBJ2-4 | TRBV7-2 | TRBD1 | few | TGTGCCAGCAGCTTCACGCCGGGACAGGGTGCCAAAAACATTCAGTACTTC | CASSFTPGQGAKNIQYF
13 | TRBJ2-1 | TRBV29-1 | TRBD1 | . | TGCAGCGTGAACAGGGGGCTTAGGAATGAGCAGTTCTTC | CSVNRGLRNEQFF
16 | TRBJ2-1 | TRBV6-5 | TRBD1 | many | TGTGCCAGCAGTTCCTTCTTCGGACAGGGGAGCAATGAGCAGTTCTTC | CASSSFFGQGSNEQFF
17 | TRBJ2-7 | TRBV7-9 | TRBD1 | few | TGTGCCAGCAGCTTATTTTTAGGAGACAGGGTCACCTACGAGCAGTACTTC | CASSLFLGDRVTYEQYF
15 | TRBJ2-1 | TRBV11-2 | . | . | TGTGCCAGCAGCGGGGGTGAGGTAGTTATGCGGGAGCAGTTCTTC | CASSGGEVVMREQFF
14 | TRBJ2-1 | TRBV6-1 | . | . | TGTGCCACCAGAGTTTACAGCTCCTACAATGAGCAGTTCTTC | CATRVYSSYNEQFF
14 | TRBJ1-6 | TRBV5-1 | TRBD1 | many | TGCGCCAGCAGCTTCGGGACAGGGGATTCACCCCTCCACTTT | CASSFGTGDSPLHF
14 | TRBJ2-1 | TRBV20-1 | . | many | TGCAGTGCTAGCGACCCGATCGGGTTCAATGAGCAGTTCTTC | CSASDPIGFNEQFF
14 | TRBJ2-5 | TRBV21-1 | . | many | TGTGCCAGCAGCAAGGCCGGGGTAGAAGAGACCCAGTACTTC | CASSKAGVEETQYF
12 | TRBJ2-7 | TRBV5-1 | . | . | TGCGCCAGCAGCTTGGGGGATCACGAGCAGTACTTC | CASSLGDHEQYF
13 | TRBJ2-3 | TRBV9 | . | . | TGTGCCAGCAGCGTAGATGGGCCCAGGACGCAGTATTTT | CASSVDGPRTQYF
16 | TRBJ1-1 | TRBV7-8 | . | many | TGTGCCAGCAGCCCAATCAGGGGCTCTCTTCTCGTTGAAGCTTTCTTT | CASSPIRGSLLVEAFF